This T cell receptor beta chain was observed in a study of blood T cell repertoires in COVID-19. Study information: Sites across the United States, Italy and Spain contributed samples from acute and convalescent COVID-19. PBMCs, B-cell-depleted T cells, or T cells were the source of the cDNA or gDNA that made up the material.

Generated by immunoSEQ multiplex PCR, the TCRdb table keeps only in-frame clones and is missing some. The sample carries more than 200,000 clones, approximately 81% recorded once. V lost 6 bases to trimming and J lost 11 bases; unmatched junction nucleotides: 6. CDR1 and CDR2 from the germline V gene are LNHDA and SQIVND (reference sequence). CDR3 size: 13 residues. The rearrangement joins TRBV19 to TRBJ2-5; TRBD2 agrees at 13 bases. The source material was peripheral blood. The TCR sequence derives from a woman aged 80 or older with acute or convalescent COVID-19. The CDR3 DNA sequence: TGTGCCAGTAGGACGACTAGCGGGGGGCGGCAGTACTTC. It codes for CASRTTSGGRQYF. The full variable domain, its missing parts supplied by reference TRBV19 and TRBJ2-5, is DGGITQSPKYLFRKEGQNVTLSCEQNLNHDAMYWYRQDPGQGLRLIYYSQIVNDFQKGDIAEGYSVSREKKESFPLTVTSAQKNPTAFYLCASRTTSGGRQYFGPGTRLLVL.